The clone carrying this T cell receptor beta chain has at least ten counts. The data originate from a study of spatial heterogeneity in lung cancer. Study-wide context: The approximately 69 donors had untreated early-stage non-small cell lung cancer. Unique TCR and UMI combinations averaged more than ten appearances each in raw reads.

Every individual TCR cDNA molecule carried its own unique molecular identifier, which allowed correction of PCR and sequencing errors. TCRdb ran MiXCR on the 5' RACE reads and lists one entry per CDR3 protein. The sample has approximately 12,000 distinct CDR3 sequences; roughly 9.1% are singletons. The sample's time point: blood at routine non-recurrence follow-up after resection. Whole RNA, which was extracted from tumor, nontumor lung tissue or frozen PBMC, was sequenced without any cell sorting. This CDR3 is 15 amino acids long. Germline trimming cut 3 bases from V and 7 bases from J; bases unmatched to any gene: 7. CDR1 is LNHDA, CDR2 SQIVND, per germline (reference sequence).

The source of this sequence is a female donor with early-stage non-small cell lung cancer. Sequences were derived from PBMCs, sampled at follow-up. The chain employs TRBV19 and TRBJ1-5, with 9 bases aligning to TRBD1. The CDR3 here is CASSISGTGSQPQHF. CDR3 in DNA: TGTGCCAGTAGTATTTCCGGGACAGGGAGCCAGCCCCAGCATTTT. Together with reference TRBV19 and TRBJ1-5, the CDR3 gives the full variable domain: DGGITQSPKYLFRKEGQNVTLSCEQNLNHDAMYWYRQDPGQGLRLIYYSQIVNDFQKGDIAEGYSVSREKKESFPLTVTSAQKNPTAFYLCASSISGTGSQPQHFGDGTRLSIL.